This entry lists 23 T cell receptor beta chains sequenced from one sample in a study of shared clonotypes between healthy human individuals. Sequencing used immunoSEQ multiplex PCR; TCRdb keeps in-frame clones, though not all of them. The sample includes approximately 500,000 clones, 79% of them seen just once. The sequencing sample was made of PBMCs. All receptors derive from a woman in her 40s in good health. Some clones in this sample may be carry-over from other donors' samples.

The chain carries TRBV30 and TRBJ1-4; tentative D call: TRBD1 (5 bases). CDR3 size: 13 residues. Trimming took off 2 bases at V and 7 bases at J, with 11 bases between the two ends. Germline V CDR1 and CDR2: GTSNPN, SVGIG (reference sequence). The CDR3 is CAWSRQGFEKLFF. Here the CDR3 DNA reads TGTGCCTGGAGTCGGCAGGGCTTTGAAAAACTGTTTTTT.

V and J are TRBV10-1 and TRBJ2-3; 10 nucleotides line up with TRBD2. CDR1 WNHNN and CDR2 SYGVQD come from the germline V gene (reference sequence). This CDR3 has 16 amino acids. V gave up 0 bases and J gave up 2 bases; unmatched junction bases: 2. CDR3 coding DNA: TGCGCCAGCAGTGAGTCTAGCGGGAGGAACACAGATACGCAGTATTTT. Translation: CASSESSGRNTDTQYF.

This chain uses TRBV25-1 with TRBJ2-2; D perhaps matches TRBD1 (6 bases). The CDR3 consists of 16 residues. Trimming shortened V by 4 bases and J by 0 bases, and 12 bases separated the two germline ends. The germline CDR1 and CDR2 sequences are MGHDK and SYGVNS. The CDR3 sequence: CASSGQDHSNTGELFF. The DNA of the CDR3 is TGTGCCAGCAGTGGACAGGACCACTCGAACACCGGGGAGCTGTTTTTT.

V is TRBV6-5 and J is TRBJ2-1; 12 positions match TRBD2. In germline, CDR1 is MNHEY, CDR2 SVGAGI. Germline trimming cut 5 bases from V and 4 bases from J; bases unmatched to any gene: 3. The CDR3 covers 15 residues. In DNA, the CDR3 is TGTGCCAGCAGTCAAACTAGCGGGAGGTACAATGAGCAGTTCTTC. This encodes CASSQTSGRYNEQFF.

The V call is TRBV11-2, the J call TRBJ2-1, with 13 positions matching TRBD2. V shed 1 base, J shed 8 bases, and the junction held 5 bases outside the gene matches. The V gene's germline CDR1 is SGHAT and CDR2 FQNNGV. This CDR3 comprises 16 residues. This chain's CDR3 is CASSLVGLAGADEQFF. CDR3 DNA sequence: TGTGCCAGCAGCTTAGTTGGACTAGCGGGAGCGGATGAGCAGTTCTTC.

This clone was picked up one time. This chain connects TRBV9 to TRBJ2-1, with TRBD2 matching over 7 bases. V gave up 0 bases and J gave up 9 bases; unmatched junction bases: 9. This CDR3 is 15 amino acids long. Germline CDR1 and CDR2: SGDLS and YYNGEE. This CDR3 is CASSVAPGGRGEQFF. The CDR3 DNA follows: TGTGCCAGCAGCGTAGCTCCGGGAGGACGGGGTGAGCAGTTCTTC.

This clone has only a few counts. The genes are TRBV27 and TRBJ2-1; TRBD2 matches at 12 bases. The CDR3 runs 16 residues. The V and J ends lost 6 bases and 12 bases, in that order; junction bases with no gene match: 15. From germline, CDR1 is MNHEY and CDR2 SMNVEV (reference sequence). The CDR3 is CASRELASGRAPRQFF. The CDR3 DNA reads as TGTGCCAGCAGGGAACTGGCTAGCGGGAGGGCCCCAAGGCAGTTCTTC.

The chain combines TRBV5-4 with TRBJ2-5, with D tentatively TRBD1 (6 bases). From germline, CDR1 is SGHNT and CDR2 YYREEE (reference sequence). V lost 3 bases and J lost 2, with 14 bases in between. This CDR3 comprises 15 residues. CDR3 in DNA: TGTGCCAGCAGCTCTCCGGGACACATACAAGAGACCCAGTACTTC. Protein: CASSSPGHIQETQYF.

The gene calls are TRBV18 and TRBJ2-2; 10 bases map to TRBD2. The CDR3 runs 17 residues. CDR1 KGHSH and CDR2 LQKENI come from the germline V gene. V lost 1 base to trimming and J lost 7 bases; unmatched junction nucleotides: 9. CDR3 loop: CASSPLSSGSKRGELFF. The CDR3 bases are TGTGCCAGCTCACCACTATCTAGCGGGAGTAAACGCGGGGAGCTGTTTTTT.

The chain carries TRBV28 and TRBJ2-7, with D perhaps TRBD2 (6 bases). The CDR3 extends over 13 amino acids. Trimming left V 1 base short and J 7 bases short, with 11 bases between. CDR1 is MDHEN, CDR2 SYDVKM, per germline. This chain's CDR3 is CASSLLSGDEQYF. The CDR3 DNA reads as TGTGCCAGCAGTTTATTGTCGGGGGATGAGCAGTACTTC.

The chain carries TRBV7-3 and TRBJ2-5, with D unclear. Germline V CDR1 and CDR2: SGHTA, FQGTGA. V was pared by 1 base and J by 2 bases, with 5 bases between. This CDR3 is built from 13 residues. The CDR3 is CASSLSRQETQYF. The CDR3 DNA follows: TGTGCCAGCAGCTTAAGCCGGCAAGAGACCCAGTACTTC. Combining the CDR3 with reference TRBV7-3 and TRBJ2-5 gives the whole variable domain GAGVSQTPSNKVTEKGKYVELRCDPISGHTALYWYRQSLGQGPEFLIYFQGTGAADDSGLPNDRFFAVRPEGSVSTLKIQRTERGDSAVYLCASSLSRQETQYFGPGTRLLVL.

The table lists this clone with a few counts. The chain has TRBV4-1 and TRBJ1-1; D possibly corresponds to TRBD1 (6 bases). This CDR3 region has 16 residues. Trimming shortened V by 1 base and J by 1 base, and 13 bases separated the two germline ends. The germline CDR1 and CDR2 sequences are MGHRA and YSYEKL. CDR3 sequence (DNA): TGCGCCAGCAGCCAAGCAAGGGGGGGTACGAACACTGAAGCTTTCTTT. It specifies CASSQARGGTNTEAFF.

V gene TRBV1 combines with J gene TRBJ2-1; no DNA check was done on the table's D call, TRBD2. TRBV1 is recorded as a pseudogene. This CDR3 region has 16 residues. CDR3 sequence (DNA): TGCACCAGCAGCCAAGATTATGGACTAGCGGTCAATGAGCAGTTCTTC. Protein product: CTSSQDYGLAVNEQFF.

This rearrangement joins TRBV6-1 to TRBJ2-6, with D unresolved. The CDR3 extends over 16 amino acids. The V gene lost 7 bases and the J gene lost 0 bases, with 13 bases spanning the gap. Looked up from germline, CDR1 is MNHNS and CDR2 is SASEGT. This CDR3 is CASKEAGSSGANVLTF. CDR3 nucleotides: TGTGCCAGCAAGGAAGCAGGCTCCTCTGGGGCCAACGTCCTGACTTTC.

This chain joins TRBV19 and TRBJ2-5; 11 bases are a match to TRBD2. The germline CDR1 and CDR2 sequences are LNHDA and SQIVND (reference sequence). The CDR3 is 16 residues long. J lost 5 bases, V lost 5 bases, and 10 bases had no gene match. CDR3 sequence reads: CASSSGLAAQGETQYF. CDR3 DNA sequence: TGTGCCAGTAGTTCGGGACTAGCGGCCCAGGGGGAGACCCAGTACTTC.

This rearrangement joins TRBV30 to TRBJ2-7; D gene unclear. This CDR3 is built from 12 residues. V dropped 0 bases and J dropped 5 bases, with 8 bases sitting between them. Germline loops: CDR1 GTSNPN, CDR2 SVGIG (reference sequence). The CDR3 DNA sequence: TGTGCCTGGAGTGTAGCCGAAAACGAGCAGTACTTC. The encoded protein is CAWSVAENEQYF.

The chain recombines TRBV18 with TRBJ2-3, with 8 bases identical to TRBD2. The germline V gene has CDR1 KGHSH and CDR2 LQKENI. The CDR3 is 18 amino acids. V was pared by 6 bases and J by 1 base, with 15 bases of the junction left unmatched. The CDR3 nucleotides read TGTGCCAGCTCGTACACTAGCGGAACGTCTATACGCACAGATACGCAGTATTTT. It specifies CASSYTSGTSIRTDTQYF.

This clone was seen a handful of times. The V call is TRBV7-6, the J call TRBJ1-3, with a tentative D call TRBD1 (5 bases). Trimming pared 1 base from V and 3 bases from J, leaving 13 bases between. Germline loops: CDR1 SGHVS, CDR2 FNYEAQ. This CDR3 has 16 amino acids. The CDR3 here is CASSLVGQGGGNTIYF. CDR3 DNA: TGTGCCAGCAGCTTAGTAGGCCAGGGCGGTGGAAACACCATATATTTT.

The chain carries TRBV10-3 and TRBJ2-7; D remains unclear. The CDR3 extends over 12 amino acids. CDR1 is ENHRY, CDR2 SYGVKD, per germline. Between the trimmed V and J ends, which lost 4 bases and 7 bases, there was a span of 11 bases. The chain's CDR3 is CAISGPNGEQYF. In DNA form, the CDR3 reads TGTGCCATCAGTGGCCCAAACGGGGAGCAGTACTTC.

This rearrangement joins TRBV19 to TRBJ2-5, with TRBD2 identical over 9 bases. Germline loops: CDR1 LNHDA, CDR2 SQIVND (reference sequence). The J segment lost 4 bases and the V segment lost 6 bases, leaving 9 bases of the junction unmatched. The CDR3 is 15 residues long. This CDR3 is CASSHTRGRGETQYF. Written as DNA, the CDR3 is TGTGCCAGTAGCCATACGCGCGGGAGGGGAGAGACCCAGTACTTC.

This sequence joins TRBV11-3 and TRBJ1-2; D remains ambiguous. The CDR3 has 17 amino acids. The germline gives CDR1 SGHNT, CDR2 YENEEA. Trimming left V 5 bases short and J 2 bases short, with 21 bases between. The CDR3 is CASSPRFRPGVNYGYTF. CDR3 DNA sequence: TGTGCCAGCAGCCCTCGGTTCCGCCCTGGGGTAAACTATGGCTACACCTTC. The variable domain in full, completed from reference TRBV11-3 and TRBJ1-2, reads EAGVVQSPRYKIIEKKQPVAFWCNPISGHNTLYWYLQNLGQGPELLIRYENEEAVDDSQLPKDRFSAERLKGVDSTLKIQPAELGDSAVYLCASSPRFRPGVNYGYTFGSGTRLTVV.

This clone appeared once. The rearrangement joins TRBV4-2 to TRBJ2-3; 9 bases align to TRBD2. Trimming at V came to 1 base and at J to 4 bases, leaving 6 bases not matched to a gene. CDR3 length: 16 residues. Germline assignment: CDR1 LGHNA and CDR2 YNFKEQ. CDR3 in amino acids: CASSQVRAGGSDTQYF. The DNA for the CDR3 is TGTGCCAGCAGCCAAGTACGAGCGGGAGGTTCAGATACGCAGTATTTT.

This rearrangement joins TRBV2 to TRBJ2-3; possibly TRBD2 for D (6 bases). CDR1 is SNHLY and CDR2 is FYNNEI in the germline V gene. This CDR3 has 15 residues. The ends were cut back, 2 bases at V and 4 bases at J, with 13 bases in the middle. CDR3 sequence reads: CASSEQLAFSDTQYF. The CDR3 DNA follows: TGTGCCAGCAGTGAACAACTAGCTTTTTCAGATACGCAGTATTTT. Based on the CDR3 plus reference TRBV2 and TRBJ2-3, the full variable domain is EPEVTQTPSHQVTQMGQEVILRCVPISNHLYFYWYRQILGQKVEFLVSFYNNEISEKSEIFDDQFSVERPDGSNFTLKIRSTKLEDSAMYFCASSEQLAFSDTQYFGPGTRLTVL.